This TCR beta chain came from a study of T cells in Graves' hyperthyroidism and ophthalmopathy. General study findings and limits: Most expanded thyroid clonotypes above 0.001 recurred in blood. Ophthalmopathy was predicted by the model a median of roughly 6 months ahead of onset.

RNA transcripts gave rise to amplified TCR beta CDR3 regions. A set of HTBI primers served as the primers for a first-round RT-PCR of the TCR CDR3. MiXCR, applied by TCRdb to the multiplex PCR reads, yields one record per CDR3 protein. The table records around 660,000 distinct CDR3 sequences, about 45% of them present only once. Exclusion criteria comprised uncontrolled infection, other autoimmune disease, pregnancy or lactation. Diagnostic decisions used clinical symptoms, serum thyroxine and TRAb, thyroid ultrasound and orbital computed tomography. J gave up 10 bases and V 5 bases, and 10 bases lay outside the gene matches. The CDR3 spans 13 residues. Germline V gene data show CDR1 as SGHTA and CDR2 as FQGTGA. As for this clonotype: Its matching antigen is unknown.

V is TRBV7-3 and J is TRBJ1-2; 7 nucleotides agree with TRBD1. The sequencing sample was made of peripheral blood or thyroid tissue (not recorded which). The sequence derives from an adult man with Graves' disease, either hyperthyroidism or ophthalmopathy (not recorded which). DNA for the CDR3: TGTGCCAGCAGCCCCCCGACAGGGTCGGACTACACCTTC. This translates into CASSPPTGSDYTF.